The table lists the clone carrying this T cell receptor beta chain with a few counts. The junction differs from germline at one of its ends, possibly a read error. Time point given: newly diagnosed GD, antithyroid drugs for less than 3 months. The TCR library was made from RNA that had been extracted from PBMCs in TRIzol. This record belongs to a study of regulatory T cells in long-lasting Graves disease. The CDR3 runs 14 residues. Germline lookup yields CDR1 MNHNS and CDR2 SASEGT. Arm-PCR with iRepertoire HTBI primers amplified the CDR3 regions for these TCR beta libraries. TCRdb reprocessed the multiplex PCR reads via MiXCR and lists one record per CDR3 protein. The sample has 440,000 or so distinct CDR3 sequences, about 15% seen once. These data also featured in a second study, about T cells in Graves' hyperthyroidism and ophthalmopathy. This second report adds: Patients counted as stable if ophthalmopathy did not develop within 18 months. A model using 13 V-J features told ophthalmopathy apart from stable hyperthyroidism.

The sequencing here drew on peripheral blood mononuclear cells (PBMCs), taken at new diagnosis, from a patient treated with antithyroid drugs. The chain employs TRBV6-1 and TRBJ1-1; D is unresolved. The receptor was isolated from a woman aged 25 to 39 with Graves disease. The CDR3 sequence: CATNFGRQNAEAFF. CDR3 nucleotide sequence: TGTGCCACCAATTTCGGACGGCAGAACGCTGAAGCTTTCTTT.